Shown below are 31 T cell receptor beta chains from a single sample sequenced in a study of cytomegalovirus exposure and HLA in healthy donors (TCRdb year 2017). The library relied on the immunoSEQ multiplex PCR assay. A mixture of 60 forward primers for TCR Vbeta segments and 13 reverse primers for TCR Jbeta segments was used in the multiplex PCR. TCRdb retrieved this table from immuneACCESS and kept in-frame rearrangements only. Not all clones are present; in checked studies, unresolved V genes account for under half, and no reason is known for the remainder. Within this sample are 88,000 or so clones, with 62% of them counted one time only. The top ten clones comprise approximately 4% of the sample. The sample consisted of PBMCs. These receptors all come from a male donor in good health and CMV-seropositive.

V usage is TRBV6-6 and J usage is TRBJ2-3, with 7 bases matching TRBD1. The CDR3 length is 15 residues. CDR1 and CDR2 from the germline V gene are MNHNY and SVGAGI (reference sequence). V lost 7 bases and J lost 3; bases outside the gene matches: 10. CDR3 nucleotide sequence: TGTGCCAGCACCCAATCCCCCAGGGGGACAGATACGCAGTATTTT. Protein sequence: CASTQSPRGTDTQYF.

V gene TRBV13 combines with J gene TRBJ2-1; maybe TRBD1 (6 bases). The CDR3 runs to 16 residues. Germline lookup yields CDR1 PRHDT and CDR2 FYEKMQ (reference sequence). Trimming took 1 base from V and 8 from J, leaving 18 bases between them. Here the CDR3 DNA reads TGTGCCAGCAGCTTAGCGTTAGTGCGACAGGATGATGAGCAGTTCTTC. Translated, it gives CASSLALVRQDDEQFF.

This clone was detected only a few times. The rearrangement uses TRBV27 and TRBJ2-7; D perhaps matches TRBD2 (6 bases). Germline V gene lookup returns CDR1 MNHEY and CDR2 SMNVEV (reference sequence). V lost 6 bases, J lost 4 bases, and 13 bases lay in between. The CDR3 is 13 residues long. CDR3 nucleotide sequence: TGTGCCAGCAGCCCCGGTGGGGGGTACGAGCAGTACTTC. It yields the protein CASSPGGGYEQYF.

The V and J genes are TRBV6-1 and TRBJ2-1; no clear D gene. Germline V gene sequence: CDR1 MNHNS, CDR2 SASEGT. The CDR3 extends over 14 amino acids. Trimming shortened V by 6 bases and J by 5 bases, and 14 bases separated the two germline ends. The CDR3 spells CASRFRIVDNEQFF. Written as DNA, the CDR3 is TGTGCCAGCAGGTTTCGTATCGTAGACAATGAGCAGTTCTTC.

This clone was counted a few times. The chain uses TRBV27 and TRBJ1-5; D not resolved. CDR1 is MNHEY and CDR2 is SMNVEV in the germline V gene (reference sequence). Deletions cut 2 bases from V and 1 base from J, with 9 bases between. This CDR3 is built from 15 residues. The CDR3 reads CASSLKASSNQPQHF. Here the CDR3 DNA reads TGTGCCAGCAGTTTAAAAGCGTCGAGCAATCAGCCCCAGCATTTT.

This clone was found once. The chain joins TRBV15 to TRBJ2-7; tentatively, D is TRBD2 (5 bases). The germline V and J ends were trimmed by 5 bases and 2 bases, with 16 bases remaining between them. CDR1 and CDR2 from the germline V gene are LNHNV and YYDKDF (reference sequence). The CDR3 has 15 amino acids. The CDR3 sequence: CATSDRELGAYEQYF. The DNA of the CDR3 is TGTGCCACCAGCGACCGGGAACTAGGAGCCTACGAGCAGTACTTC.

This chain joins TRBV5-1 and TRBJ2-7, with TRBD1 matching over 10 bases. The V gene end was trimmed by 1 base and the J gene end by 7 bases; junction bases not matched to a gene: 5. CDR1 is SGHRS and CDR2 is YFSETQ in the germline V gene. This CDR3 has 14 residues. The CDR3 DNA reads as TGCGCCAGCAGCTTGCGACAGGGGGCAGGGGAGCAGTACTTC. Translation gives CASSLRQGAGEQYF. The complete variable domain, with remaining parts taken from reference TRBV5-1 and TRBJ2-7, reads KAGVTQTPRYLIKTRGQQVTLSCSPISGHRSVSWYQQTPGQGLQFLFEYFSETQRNKGNFPGRFSGRQFSNSRSEMNVSTLELGDSALYLCASSLRQGAGEQYFGPGTRLTVT.

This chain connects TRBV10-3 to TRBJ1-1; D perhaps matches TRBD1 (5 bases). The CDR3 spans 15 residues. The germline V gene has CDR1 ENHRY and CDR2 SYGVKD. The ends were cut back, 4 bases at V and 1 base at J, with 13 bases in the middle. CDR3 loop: CAISVGREGNTEAFF. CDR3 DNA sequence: TGTGCCATCAGTGTAGGCAGGGAAGGGAACACTGAAGCTTTCTTT.

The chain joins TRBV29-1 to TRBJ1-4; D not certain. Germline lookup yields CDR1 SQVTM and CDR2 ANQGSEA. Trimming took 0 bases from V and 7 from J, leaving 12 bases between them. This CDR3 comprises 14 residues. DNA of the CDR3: TGCAGCGTTGAAGACTCCCGGGGAAGTGAAAAACTGTTTTTT. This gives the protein CSVEDSRGSEKLFF.

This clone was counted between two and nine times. The CDR3 protein is CASSFPTSGEETQYF. DNA for the CDR3: TGTGCCAGCAGCTTCCCGACTAGCGGGGAAGAGACCCAGTACTTC. V is TRBV7-9 and J is TRBJ2-5; the match to TRBD2 covers 11 bases. Per germline, CDR1 SEHNR and CDR2 FQNEAQ (reference sequence). Germline trimming cut 3 bases from V and 3 bases from J; bases unmatched to any gene: 3. The CDR3 contains 15 residues.

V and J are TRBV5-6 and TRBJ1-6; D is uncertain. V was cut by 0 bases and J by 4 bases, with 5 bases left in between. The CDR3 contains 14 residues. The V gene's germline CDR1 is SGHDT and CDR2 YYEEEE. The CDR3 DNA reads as TGTGCCAGCAGCTTGGGACTGTATAATTCACCCCTCCACTTT. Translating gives CASSLGLYNSPLHF.

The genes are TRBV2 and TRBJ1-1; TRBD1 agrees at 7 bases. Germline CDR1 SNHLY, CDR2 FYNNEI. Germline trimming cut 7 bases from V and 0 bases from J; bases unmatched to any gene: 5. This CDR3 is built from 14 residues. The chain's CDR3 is CASTRTGMNTEAFF. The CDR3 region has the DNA TGTGCCAGCACCAGGACAGGAATGAACACTGAAGCTTTCTTT.

The DNA for the CDR3 is TGTGCCAGCTACCCACAGGGGGAGGGTCAGCCCCAGCATTTT. This codes for CASYPQGEGQPQHF. This chain uses TRBV28 with TRBJ1-5; the match to TRBD1 covers 8 bases. This CDR3 has 14 residues. Germline assignment: CDR1 MDHEN and CDR2 SYDVKM. The V and J ends lost 8 bases and 6 bases, in that order; junction bases with no gene match: 9.

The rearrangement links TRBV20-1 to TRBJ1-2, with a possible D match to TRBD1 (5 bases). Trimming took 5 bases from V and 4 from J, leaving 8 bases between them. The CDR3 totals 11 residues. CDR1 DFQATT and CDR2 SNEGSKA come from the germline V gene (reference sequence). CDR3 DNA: TGCAGTGCTCTAGACAGCTATGGCTACACCTTC. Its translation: CSALDSYGYTF.

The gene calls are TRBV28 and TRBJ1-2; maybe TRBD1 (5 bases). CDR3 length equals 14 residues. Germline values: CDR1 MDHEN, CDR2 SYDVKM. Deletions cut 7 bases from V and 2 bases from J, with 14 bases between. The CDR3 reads CASNPGSANYGYTF. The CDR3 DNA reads TGTGCCAGCAACCCAGGGTCGGCCAACTATGGCTACACCTTC.

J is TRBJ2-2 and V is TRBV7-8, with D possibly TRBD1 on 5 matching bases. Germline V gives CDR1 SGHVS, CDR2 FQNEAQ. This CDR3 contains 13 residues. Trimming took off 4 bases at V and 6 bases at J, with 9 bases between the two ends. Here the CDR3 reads CASSSQGSGELFF. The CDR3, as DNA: TGTGCCAGCAGCTCTCAGGGATCCGGGGAGCTGTTTTTT.

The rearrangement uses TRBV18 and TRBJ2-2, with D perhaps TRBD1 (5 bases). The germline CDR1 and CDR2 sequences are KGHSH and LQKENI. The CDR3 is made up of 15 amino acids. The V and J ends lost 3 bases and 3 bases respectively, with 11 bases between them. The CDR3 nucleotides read TGTGCCAGCTCACCCAGGGATGGGGACACCGGGGAGCTGTTTTTT. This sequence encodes CASSPRDGDTGELFF.

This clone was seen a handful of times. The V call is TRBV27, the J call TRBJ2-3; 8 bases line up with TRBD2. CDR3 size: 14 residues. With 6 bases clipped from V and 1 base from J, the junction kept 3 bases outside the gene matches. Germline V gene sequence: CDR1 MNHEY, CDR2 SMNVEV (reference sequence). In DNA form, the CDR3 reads TGTGCCAGCAGATCTAGCGGGCGCACAGATACGCAGTATTTT. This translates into CASRSSGRTDTQYF.

CDR3 nucleotide sequence: TGTGCCAGCAGTTCTACAGGGAGCGGCTACACCTTC. Translated: CASSSTGSGYTF. V is TRBV6-5 and J is TRBJ1-2, with D perhaps matching TRBD1 (6 bases). Germline V CDR1 and CDR2: MNHEY, SVGAGI. The CDR3 length is 12 residues. V lost 4 bases, J lost 8 bases, and 11 bases lay in between.

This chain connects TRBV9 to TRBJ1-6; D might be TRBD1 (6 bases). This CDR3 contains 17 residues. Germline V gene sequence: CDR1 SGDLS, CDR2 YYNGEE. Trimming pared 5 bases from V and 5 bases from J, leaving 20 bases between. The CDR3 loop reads CASSRNPRQDNNSPLHF. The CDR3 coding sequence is TGTGCCAGCAGTCGTAACCCCAGACAGGATAATAATTCACCCCTCCACTTT.

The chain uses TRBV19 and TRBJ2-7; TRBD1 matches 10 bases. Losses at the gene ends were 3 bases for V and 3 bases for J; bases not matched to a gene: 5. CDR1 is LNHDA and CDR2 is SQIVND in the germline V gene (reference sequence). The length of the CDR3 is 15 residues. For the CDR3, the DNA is TGTGCCAGTAGTATCGGACAGGGGGTCCGCTACGAGCAGTACTTC. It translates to CASSIGQGVRYEQYF.

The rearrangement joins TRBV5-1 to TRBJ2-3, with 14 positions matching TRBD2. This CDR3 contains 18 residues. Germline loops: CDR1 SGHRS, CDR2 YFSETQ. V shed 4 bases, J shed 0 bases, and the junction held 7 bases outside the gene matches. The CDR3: CASSLRTSGGISTDTQYF. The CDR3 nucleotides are TGCGCCAGCAGCCTGCGGACTAGCGGGGGGATAAGCACAGATACGCAGTATTTT.

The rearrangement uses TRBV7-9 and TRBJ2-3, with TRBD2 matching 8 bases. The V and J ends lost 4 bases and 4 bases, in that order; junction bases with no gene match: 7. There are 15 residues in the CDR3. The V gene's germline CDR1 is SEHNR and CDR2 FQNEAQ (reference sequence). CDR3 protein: CASSSAGGIADTQYF. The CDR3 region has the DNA TGTGCCAGCAGCTCGGCGGGAGGAATCGCAGATACGCAGTATTTT.

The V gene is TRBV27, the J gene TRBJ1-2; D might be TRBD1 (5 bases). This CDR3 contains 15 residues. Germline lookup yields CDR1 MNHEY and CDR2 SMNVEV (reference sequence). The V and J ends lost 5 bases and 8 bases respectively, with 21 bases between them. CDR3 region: CASSPPGRLTGGYTF. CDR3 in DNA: TGTGCCAGCAGTCCCCCGGGTCGACTTACAGGCGGCTACACCTTC.

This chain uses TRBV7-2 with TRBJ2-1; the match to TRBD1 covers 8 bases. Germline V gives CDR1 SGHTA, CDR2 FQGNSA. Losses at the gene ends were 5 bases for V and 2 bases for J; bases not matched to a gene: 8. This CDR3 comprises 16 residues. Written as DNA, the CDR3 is TGTGCCAGCAGCATAGAAGGGACAGGAGCCTACAATGAGCAGTTCTTC. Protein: CASSIEGTGAYNEQFF.

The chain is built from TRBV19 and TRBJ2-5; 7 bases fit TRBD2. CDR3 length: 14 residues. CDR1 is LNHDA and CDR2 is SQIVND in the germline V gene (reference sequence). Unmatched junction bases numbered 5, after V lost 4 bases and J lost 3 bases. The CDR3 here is CASSRAAGKETQYF. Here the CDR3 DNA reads TGTGCCAGTAGTAGGGCAGCGGGAAAAGAGACCCAGTACTTC.

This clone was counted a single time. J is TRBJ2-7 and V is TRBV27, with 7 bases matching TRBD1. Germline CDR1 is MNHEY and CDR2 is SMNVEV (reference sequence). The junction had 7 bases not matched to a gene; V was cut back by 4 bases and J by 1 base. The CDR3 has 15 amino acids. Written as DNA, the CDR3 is TGTGCCAGCAGTTGGGGAACAGGGGTTTCCTACGAGCAGTACTTC. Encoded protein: CASSWGTGVSYEQYF.

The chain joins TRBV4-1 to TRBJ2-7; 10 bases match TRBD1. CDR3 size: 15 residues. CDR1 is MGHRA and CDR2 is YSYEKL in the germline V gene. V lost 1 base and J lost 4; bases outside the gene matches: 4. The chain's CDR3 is CASSQATGGWYEQYF. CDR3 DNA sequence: TGCGCCAGCAGCCAAGCGACAGGGGGCTGGTACGAGCAGTACTTC.

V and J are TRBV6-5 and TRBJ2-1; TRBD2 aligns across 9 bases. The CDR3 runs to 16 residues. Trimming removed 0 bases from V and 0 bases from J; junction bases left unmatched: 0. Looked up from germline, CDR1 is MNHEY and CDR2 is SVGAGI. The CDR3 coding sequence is TGTGCCAGCAGTTACTCTAGCGGGGGCTCCTACAATGAGCAGTTCTTC. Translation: CASSYSSGGSYNEQFF.

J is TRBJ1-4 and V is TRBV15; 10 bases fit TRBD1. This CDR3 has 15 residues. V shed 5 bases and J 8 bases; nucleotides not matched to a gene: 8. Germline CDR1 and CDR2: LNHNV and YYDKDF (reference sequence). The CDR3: CATSGQGGVGEKLFF. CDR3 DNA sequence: TGTGCCACCAGCGGACAGGGGGGAGTTGGGGAAAAACTGTTTTTT.

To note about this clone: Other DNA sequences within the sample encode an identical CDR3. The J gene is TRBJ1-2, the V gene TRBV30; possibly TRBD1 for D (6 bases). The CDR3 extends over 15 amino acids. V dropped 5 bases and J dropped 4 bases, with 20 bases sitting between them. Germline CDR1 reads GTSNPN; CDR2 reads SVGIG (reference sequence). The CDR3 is CAWEGRRGRGYGYTF. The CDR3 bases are TGTGCCTGGGAAGGCCGCAGGGGACGGGGCTATGGCTACACCTTC.